This T cell receptor beta chain was identified in a study of metastatic and nonmetastatic thyroid tumors. About the study: A comparison of repertoires was made across blood and tumor or nodule tissue from malignant and benign thyroid patients.

No treatment of any kind had been given to any patient before thyroid surgery. Germline CDR1 DFQATT, CDR2 SNEGSKA (reference sequence). The CDR3 sequence is 16 residues long. V was pared by 2 bases and J by 0 bases, with 13 bases between. At least ten counts were recorded for this clone. Its specificity is not known. As originally analysed: For papillary thyroid cancer, a distant-metastasis classifier was constructed from CDR3 differences observed across clinicopathological groups. TCRdb re-analyzed the PCR reads through MiXCR. The V and J calls and clone size come from TCRdb's table, not from the authors' own analysis. The sample gives about 39,000 clones, 15% to 20% of which show up once; approximately 16% is in the top ten. Study-level results: Across blood and tumor, TCR beta diversity in malignant thyroid tumors was reportedly significantly higher than in benign nodules.

The chain is built from TRBV20-1 and TRBJ1-4; D remains unclear. Sequencing input: blood. The TCR comes from a female donor with papillary thyroid cancer or a benign thyroid nodule (not recorded which). Some clones in this sample may be carry-over from other donors' samples. The CDR3 nucleotides read TGCAGTGCTAGACTCCCGTACCGGGCAACTAATGAAAAACTGTTTTTT. Its protein is CSARLPYRATNEKLFF.